The 26 T cell receptor beta chains below were found in one sample sequenced in a study of blood T cell repertoires in COVID-19 (dated by TCRdb to 2019 to 2021). Libraries were constructed by the immunoSEQ multiplex PCR assay. TCRdb took this table from immuneACCESS and kept in-frame rearrangements with V and J called. Such tables lack part of the clones; where checked against another copy, unresolved V genes explain under half of the gap, and the rest is unexplained. This sample gives roughly 160,000 clones in total; about 86% of them show up just once. Roughly 8.2% of the sample rests with the top ten. Sequencing input: peripheral blood. These receptors originate from a man aged 60 to 75 with acute or convalescent COVID-19.

The J gene is TRBJ2-7, the V gene TRBV28; 11 nucleotides match TRBD2. The CDR3 loop spans 14 amino acids. Germline assignment: CDR1 MDHEN and CDR2 SYDVKM. Germline trimming cut 5 bases from V and 3 bases from J; bases unmatched to any gene: 3. The CDR3 spells CASSGLAGLYEQYF. In DNA, the CDR3 is TGTGCCAGCAGTGGACTAGCGGGCCTCTACGAGCAGTACTTC.

The rearrangement links TRBV5-1 to TRBJ2-3; D possibly corresponds to TRBD2 (5 bases). V lost 5 bases and J 0 bases, leaving 13 bases between the germline ends. This CDR3 region has 15 residues. Germline CDR1 is SGHRS and CDR2 is YFSETQ. Here the CDR3 reads CASRISGFSTDTQYF. The CDR3 coding sequence is TGCGCCAGCAGGATCAGCGGATTTAGCACAGATACGCAGTATTTT.

The J gene is TRBJ2-3, the V gene TRBV19; D remains unclear. CDR1 LNHDA and CDR2 SQIVND come from the germline V gene (reference sequence). The length of the CDR3 is 13 residues. V lost 3 bases to trimming and J lost 3 bases, with 7 bases between them. In nucleotides, the CDR3 is TGTGCCAGTAGTATGGCAGGAACAGATACGCAGTATTTT. This codes for CASSMAGTDTQYF.

The gene calls are TRBV21-1 and TRBJ1-5. TRBV21-1 is a recognized pseudogene. CDR3 size: 11 residues. This CDR3 is CASRENQPQHF. CDR3 coding DNA: TGTGCCAGCAGGGAGAATCAGCCCCAGCATTTT.

This chain connects TRBV6-5 to TRBJ2-1; 10 bases are shared with TRBD2. Trimming took 10 bases from V and 10 from J; bases not matched to a gene: 13. Germline-derived CDR1 and CDR2 are MNHEY and SVGAGI. The CDR3 extends over 14 amino acids. CDR3 in DNA: TGTGCCACCCTTCTCCTAGCGGGAGACGGCGAGCAGTTCTTC. Its translation: CATLLLAGDGEQFF.

The CDR3 nucleotides read TGCGCCAGCAGTAGCGGGAGGAGGGCAGATACGCAGTATTTT. Translated: CASSSGRRADTQYF. The chain employs TRBV10-1 and TRBJ2-3; 9 nucleotides match TRBD2. V trimming: 5 bases; J trimming: 4 bases; junction bases outside the gene matches: 4. CDR3 length: 14 residues. Germline V gene lookup returns CDR1 WNHNN and CDR2 SYGVQD (reference sequence).

V is TRBV5-1 and J is TRBJ2-7, with 7 bases identical to TRBD2. This CDR3 is built from 13 residues. Trimming removed 7 bases from V and 1 base from J; junction bases left unmatched: 5. The V gene's germline CDR1 is SGHRS and CDR2 YFSETQ. CDR3 DNA sequence: TGCGCCAGCGGGGCTAGCGGTTCCTACGAGCAGTACTTC. Protein sequence: CASGASGSYEQYF.

The chain couples TRBV5-1 to TRBJ2-3, with 10 positions matching TRBD1. Germline loops: CDR1 SGHRS, CDR2 YFSETQ. The CDR3 consists of 15 residues. V was pared by 2 bases and J by 5 bases, with 5 bases of the junction left unmatched. The CDR3 bases are TGCGCCAGCAGCTTCAGGACAGGGGGTAAAGATACGCAGTATTTT. It yields the protein CASSFRTGGKDTQYF.

This clone has just one count. The chain carries TRBV10-3 and TRBJ1-5; TRBD1 matches 10 bases. V lost 3 bases to trimming and J lost 12 bases; unmatched junction nucleotides: 5. CDR1 is ENHRY, CDR2 SYGVKD, per germline. There are 13 residues in the CDR3. This CDR3 is CAISDGTGEVQHF. The CDR3 coding sequence is TGTGCCATCAGTGATGGGACAGGGGAAGTCCAGCATTTT.

J is TRBJ2-7 and V is TRBV11-3, with 9 positions matching TRBD1. The length of the CDR3 is 15 residues. Per germline, CDR1 SGHNT and CDR2 YENEEA. Trimming cost V 1 base and J 3 bases; bases outside gene matches: 4. The CDR3 coding sequence is TGTGCCAGCAGCTTAGGGACAGGGGATTACTACGAGCAGTACTTC. It specifies CASSLGTGDYYEQYF.

The chain combines TRBV19 with TRBJ1-5, with 7 bases aligning to TRBD1. The CDR3 totals 16 residues. Trimming removed 5 bases from V and 2 bases from J; junction bases left unmatched: 9. CDR1 LNHDA and CDR2 SQIVND come from the germline V gene (reference sequence). CDR3 in amino acids: CASSLHRGSGNQPQHF. The CDR3 DNA reads TGTGCCAGTAGTCTCCACAGGGGATCGGGCAATCAGCCCCAGCATTTT.

The chain employs TRBV30 and TRBJ1-2; D remains ambiguous. Trimming cost V 0 bases and J 4 bases, with 9 bases left between them. The CDR3 runs to 13 residues. The germline V gene has CDR1 GTSNPN and CDR2 SVGIG (reference sequence). This CDR3 is CAWSVGPGYGYTF. Written as DNA, the CDR3 is TGTGCCTGGAGTGTTGGGCCAGGCTATGGCTACACCTTC.

The chain carries TRBV18 and TRBJ2-7; TRBD1 matches at 8 bases. J lost 10 bases, V lost 0 bases, and 8 bases had no gene match. The CDR3 runs 14 residues. Germline loops: CDR1 KGHSH, CDR2 LQKENI. In DNA, the CDR3 is TGTGCCAGCTCACCACCGGCGCAGGGGGCATTTCAGTACTTC. Encoded protein: CASSPPAQGAFQYF.

The rearrangement links TRBV21-1 to TRBJ2-7; the DNA was not compared with TRBD1, the D call given in the table. TRBV21-1 is noted as a pseudogene. This CDR3 region has 11 residues. The CDR3 DNA reads as TGTGCCAGCAGCGCAGGGGACGAGCAGTACTTC. The encoded protein is CASSAGDEQYF.

V usage is TRBV19 and J usage is TRBJ2-1; 9 nucleotides match TRBD1. The CDR3 extends over 13 amino acids. The germline CDR1 and CDR2 sequences are LNHDA and SQIVND (reference sequence). Trimming removed 6 bases from V and 7 bases from J; junction bases left unmatched: 4. The CDR3 DNA sequence: TGTGCCAGTAGGGGGGACAGGGTAAATGAGCAGTTCTTC. Translating it yields CASRGDRVNEQFF.

This rearrangement joins TRBV7-2 to TRBJ1-5; 7 bases match TRBD1. There are 16 residues in the CDR3. Trimming took 5 bases from V and 2 from J; bases not matched to a gene: 9. Germline assignment: CDR1 SGHTA and CDR2 FQGNSA. The CDR3, as DNA: TGTGCCAGCAGCAAAGCCCCAGGGGGTGGCAATCAGCCCCAGCATTTT. Its protein is CASSKAPGGGNQPQHF. The entire variable domain, with the rest obtained from reference TRBV7-2 and TRBJ1-5, is as follows: GAGVSQSPSNKVTEKGKDVELRCDPISGHTALYWYRQSLGQGLEFLIYFQGNSAPDKSGLPSDRFSAERTGGSVSTLTIQRTQQEDSAVYLCASSKAPGGGNQPQHFGDGTRLSIL.

The chain links TRBV28 to TRBJ1-2, with a tentative D call TRBD1 (5 bases). Per the germline V gene, CDR1 is MDHEN and CDR2 is SYDVKM. The germline V and J ends were trimmed by 6 bases and 9 bases, with 8 bases remaining between them. The CDR3 contains 10 residues. CDR3 nucleotide sequence: TGTGCCAGCAGGGGGCAGAGCTACACCTTC. This sequence encodes CASRGQSYTF.

V and J are TRBV7-3 and TRBJ2-1; D is perhaps TRBD2 (6 bases). V gave up 1 base and J gave up 5 bases, with 9 bases separating them. This CDR3 is built from 14 residues. The germline V gene has CDR1 SGHTA and CDR2 FQGTGA. CDR3 sequence reads: CASSLMGLDNEQFF. The DNA for the CDR3 is TGTGCCAGCAGCTTAATGGGACTCGACAATGAGCAGTTCTTC.

The V gene is TRBV18, the J gene TRBJ2-7; D uncertain. Trimming shortened V by 4 bases and J by 3 bases, and 10 bases separated the two germline ends. Germline lookup yields CDR1 KGHSH and CDR2 LQKENI. The CDR3 extends over 13 amino acids. The CDR3 region is CASSRVENYEQYF. DNA for the CDR3: TGTGCCAGCTCACGGGTGGAGAACTACGAGCAGTACTTC.

This chain joins TRBV4-1 and TRBJ2-7, with D perhaps TRBD2 (6 bases). V was shortened by 3 bases and J by 0 bases, with 12 bases between the two germline ends. This CDR3 is built from 15 residues. The germline CDR1 and CDR2 sequences are MGHRA and YSYEKL. This CDR3 reads CASSQLARSSYEQYF. CDR3 nucleotide sequence: TGCGCCAGCAGCCAGCTAGCGAGGAGCTCCTACGAGCAGTACTTC.

The CDR3 region is CASSFGTSGMNTGELFF. DNA of the CDR3: TGTGCCAGCAGCTTCGGGACTAGCGGAATGAACACCGGGGAGCTGTTTTTT. The chain has TRBV7-6 and TRBJ2-2; 11 nucleotides line up with TRBD2. CDR1 is SGHVS and CDR2 is FNYEAQ in the germline V gene. V dropped 3 bases and J dropped 1; count of bases not matched to a gene: 4. This CDR3 has 17 amino acids. Supplemented by reference TRBV7-6 and TRBJ2-2, the full variable domain reads GAGVSQSPRYKVTKRGQDVALRCDPISGHVSLYWYRQALGQGPEFLTYFNYEAQQDKSGLPNDRFSAERPEGSISTLTIQRTEQRDSAMYRCASSFGTSGMNTGELFFGEGSRLTVL.

The CDR3 reads CASSPPVGHDYNEQFF. In DNA form, the CDR3 reads TGTGCCAGCTCACCACCAGTGGGACACGACTACAATGAGCAGTTCTTC. V usage is TRBV18 and J usage is TRBJ2-1; a weak D match, TRBD1 (6 bases). The ends were cut back, 0 bases at V and 3 bases at J, with 12 bases in the middle. Germline V CDR1 and CDR2: KGHSH, LQKENI. CDR3 length equals 16 residues.

The chain carries TRBV21-1 and TRBJ1-2; TRBD1, the table's D call, was not compared with the DNA. TRBV21-1 is designated a pseudogene. The CDR3 has 13 residues. CDR3 residues: CASRDRPNYGYTF. The CDR3, as DNA: TGTGCCAGCAGGGACAGGCCTAACTATGGCTACACCTTC.

V and J are TRBV27 and TRBJ1-2; D remains ambiguous. V lost 3 bases and J 1 base, leaving 15 bases between the germline ends. CDR1 and CDR2 (germline): MNHEY, SMNVEV (reference sequence). The CDR3 is 16 residues long. The CDR3 coding sequence is TGTGCCAGCAGTTTCAGCGGCGGGAGGATTAACTATGGCTACACCTTC. This translates into CASSFSGGRINYGYTF.

The chain has TRBV5-1 and TRBJ2-7; possibly TRBD2 for D (5 bases). The V gene lost 3 bases and the J gene lost 0 bases, with 13 bases spanning the gap. Per the germline V gene, CDR1 is SGHRS and CDR2 is YFSETQ. The CDR3 runs 15 residues. Here the CDR3 DNA reads TGCGCCAGCAGCTCGCGGGCCGCTAACTCCTACGAGCAGTACTTC. Its protein product is CASSSRAANSYEQYF.

This clone was recorded only once. This sequence joins TRBV19 and TRBJ1-2; TRBD1 might be the D (6 bases). V was shortened by 6 bases and J by 4 bases, with 18 bases between the two germline ends. Germline V lookup: CDR1 LNHDA, CDR2 SQIVND (reference sequence). The CDR3 loop spans 15 amino acids. The CDR3 DNA reads TGTGCCAGTAGCCTTAGGACAGTTTCGGGCTATGGCTACACCTTC. Translating gives CASSLRTVSGYGYTF.